Presented here are 32 T cell receptor beta chains from one specimen sequenced in a study of CD8+CD57+ T cells in acquired aplastic anemia. Genomic DNA served as template for TCR beta VDJ and CDR3 profiling. TCRdb used MiXCR to reprocess the reads, holding one entry per CDR3 protein. The data show 100,000 to 150,000 distinct CDR3 sequences, about 43% seen once. Only patients with CD8+CD57+ cell expansion on flow cytometry were chosen for sequencing. Sequenced material: sorted CD4+, CD8+, or CD8+CD57+ T cells (not recorded which) from PBMCs. These receptors were obtained from a human donor with aplastic anemia.

The CDR3 DNA reads TGTGCCAGCAGCTTAGAGTTTGGATCACGCGGCACAGATACGCAGTATTTT. Residues: CASSLEFGSRGTDTQYF. The chain has TRBV7-2 and TRBJ2-3; D is unresolved. The V and J ends lost 1 base and 1 base respectively, with 15 bases between them. Germline-derived CDR1 and CDR2 are SGHTA and FQGNSA. The CDR3 totals 17 residues.

This clonotype was found many times. The CDR3 sequence: CATSGRTGGFGANVLTF. CDR3 nucleotides: TGTGCCACCAGTGGAAGGACAGGGGGATTTGGGGCCAACGTCCTGACTTTC. The chain links TRBV24-1 to TRBJ2-6, with 10 bases identical to TRBD1. This CDR3 is built from 17 residues. Germline V gene data show CDR1 as KGHDR and CDR2 as SFDVKD. Trimming took 5 bases from V and 3 from J; bases not matched to a gene: 6.

The V call is TRBV14, the J call TRBJ1-2; weak D call: TRBD1 (6 bases). The CDR3 spans 15 residues. V shed 1 base and J shed 13 bases, with 22 bases lying between them. The V gene's germline CDR1 is SGHDN and CDR2 FVKESK. The CDR3 region is CASSQGPDRKYYSTF. Written as DNA, the CDR3 is TGTGCCAGCAGCCAAGGTCCCGACAGGAAGTATTACTCCACCTTC.

The chain is built from TRBV11-2 and TRBJ2-3; 11 positions agree with TRBD2. With 0 bases clipped from V and 3 bases from J, the junction kept 14 bases outside the gene matches. The CDR3 consists of 20 residues. CDR1 and CDR2 (germline): SGHAT, FQNNGV. The CDR3 DNA follows: TGTGCCAGCAGCTTAGAGACTAGCGGGGCCATCGGGGCCGTTACAGATACGCAGTATTTT. It encodes CASSLETSGAIGAVTDTQYF.

This clonotype was detected ten times or more. This rearrangement joins TRBV12-3 or TRBV12-4 to TRBJ2-7; 9 bases are a match to TRBD1. The length of the CDR3 is 15 residues. After removal of 4 bases from V and 5 bases from J, the junction contained 9 bases not matched to a gene. The CDR3 reads CASSWGTGIGNEQYF. The CDR3 DNA sequence: TGTGCCAGCAGTTGGGGGACAGGGATAGGGAACGAGCAGTACTTC.

This clonotype was observed many times. This chain joins TRBV29-1 and TRBJ2-5; D might be TRBD1 (5 bases). CDR3 size: 12 residues. The V end was cut by 4 bases, the J end by 1 base, with 7 bases between. CDR1 and CDR2 from the germline V gene are SQVTM and ANQGSEA. CDR3 nucleotides: TGCAGCGTTGGGGGCACCCAAGAGACCCAGTACTTC. It specifies CSVGGTQETQYF. Looking up the rest from reference TRBV29-1 and TRBJ2-5 gives the full variable domain: SAVISQKPSRDICQRGTSLTIQCQVDSQVTMMFWYRQQPGQSLTLIATANQGSEATYESGFVIDKFPISRPNLTFSTLTVSNMSPEDSSIYLCSVGGTQETQYFGPGTRLLVL.

The V call is TRBV10-1, the J call TRBJ2-7, with 12 bases that match TRBD1. CDR3 length: 15 amino acids. The V gene's germline CDR1 is WNHNN and CDR2 SYGVQD (reference sequence). J was trimmed by 3 bases and V by 2 bases; bases with no gene match: 2. CDR3 residues: CASSEGTGGLYEQYF. DNA of the CDR3: TGCGCCAGCAGTGAGGGGACAGGGGGCCTCTACGAGCAGTACTTC.

This CDR3 is CATSSGGGPDTQYF. As DNA, the CDR3 is TGTGCCACCAGCAGTGGAGGGGGGCCAGATACGCAGTATTTT. V and J are TRBV15 and TRBJ2-3; TRBD1 or TRBD2 may be the D gene (6 bases each). In germline, CDR1 is LNHNV, CDR2 YYDKDF (reference sequence). The CDR3 has 14 residues. Deletions cut 3 bases from V and 4 bases from J, with 11 bases between.

This rearrangement joins TRBV3-1 to TRBJ1-4; unclear D gene. The CDR3 is 14 amino acids. Trimming cost V 1 base and J 4 bases, with 7 bases left between them. Germline-derived CDR1 and CDR2 are LGHDT and YNNKEL (reference sequence). The DNA of the CDR3 is TGTGCCAGCAGCCAAGTTGGATATAATGAAAAACTGTTTTTT. Residues: CASSQVGYNEKLFF.

This chain uses TRBV3-1 with TRBJ2-2; D gene ambiguous. The V gene's germline CDR1 is LGHDT and CDR2 YNNKEL (reference sequence). Trimming removed 2 bases from V and 4 bases from J, with 11 bases in between. The CDR3 extends over 15 amino acids. The CDR3 region has the DNA TGTGCCAGCAGCCAATTATCGGGTCTCACCGGGGAGCTGTTTTTT. Amino acid sequence: CASSQLSGLTGELFF.

This clonotype was recorded at least ten times. The chain carries TRBV2 and TRBJ1-4; tentative D call: TRBD1 (6 bases). The germline gives CDR1 SNHLY, CDR2 FYNNEI. This CDR3 contains 14 residues. V lost 6 bases and J 8 bases, leaving 16 bases between the germline ends. CDR3 region: CASSPAGELEKLFF. The CDR3 coding sequence is TGTGCCAGCAGCCCGGCAGGGGAGCTGGAAAAACTGTTTTTT. Full variable domain (remainder filled in from reference TRBV2 and TRBJ1-4): EPEVTQTPSHQVTQMGQEVILRCVPISNHLYFYWYRQILGQKVEFLVSFYNNEISEKSEIFDDQFSVERPDGSNFTLKIRSTKLEDSAMYFCASSPAGELEKLFFGSGTQLSVL.

The chain combines TRBV7-6 with TRBJ2-1; D is unclear. The CDR3 covers 13 residues. The germline V gene has CDR1 SGHVS and CDR2 FNYEAQ. Trimming took off 5 bases at V and 9 bases at J, with 14 bases between the two ends. In DNA form, the CDR3 reads TGTGCCAGCAGCGGCCCGATCCTGGGTGAGCAGTTCTTC. It codes for CASSGPILGEQFF.

This clonotype appeared many times. The chain is built from TRBV4-2 and TRBJ2-6; 7 bases match TRBD1. Unmatched junction bases numbered 8, after V lost 3 bases and J lost 3 bases. The CDR3 sequence is 17 residues long. Germline CDR1 reads LGHNA; CDR2 reads YNFKEQ. The CDR3 coding sequence is TGTGCCAGCAGCCACAGTGTAGGGGACAGTGGGGCCAACGTCCTGACTTTC. It codes for CASSHSVGDSGANVLTF.

This clonotype has only a few counts. The gene calls are TRBV7-2 and TRBJ2-2; D is ambiguous. The V gene's germline CDR1 is SGHTA and CDR2 FQGNSA. Trimming removed 1 base at V and 5 bases at J, with 5 bases between. The CDR3 sequence is 13 residues long. CDR3: CASSLEQTGELFF. CDR3 coding DNA: TGTGCCAGCAGCTTAGAACAGACCGGGGAGCTGTTTTTT.

Ten or more counts support this clonotype. The chain couples TRBV7-8 to TRBJ2-5; TRBD1 or TRBD2 may be the D gene (6 bases each). The CDR3 runs 14 residues. The V gene's germline CDR1 is SGHVS and CDR2 FQNEAQ. V dropped 4 bases and J dropped 5 bases, with 14 bases sitting between them. Here the CDR3 reads CASSSRGAGETQYF. The CDR3 bases are TGTGCCAGCAGCTCAAGGGGGGCCGGTGAGACCCAGTACTTC. The full variable domain, with the rest looked up from reference TRBV7-8 and TRBJ2-5, is GAGVSQSPRYKVAKRGQDVALRCDPISGHVSLFWYQQALGQGPEFLTYFQNEAQLDKSGLPSDRFFAERPEGSVSTLKIQRTQQEDSAVYLCASSSRGAGETQYFGPGTRLLVL.

This clonotype was recorded many times. V and J are TRBV6-5 and TRBJ1-1; possible D gene TRBD1, 5 bases. CDR3 length: 11 amino acids. Between the trimmed V and J ends, which lost 5 bases and 7 bases, there was a span of 8 bases. Looked up from germline, CDR1 is MNHEY and CDR2 is SVGAGI. Written as DNA, the CDR3 is TGTGCCAGCAGTGGGGCTCGTGAAGCTTTCTTT. This sequence encodes CASSGAREAFF.

This clonotype was counted a single time. This may be a read error, as it is one base from a much larger clone. The chain employs TRBV10-2 and TRBJ1-4; 8 bases align to TRBD1. With V trimmed by 6 bases and J by 9 bases, 15 bases remained unmatched. The V gene's germline CDR1 is WSHSY and CDR2 SAAADI. The CDR3 covers 16 residues. The CDR3 DNA reads TGCGCCAGCAGCTTGGATGCAGGGGGCGGAACCCAAAAACTGTTTTTT. Encoded protein: CASSLDAGGGTQKLFF.

At least ten counts were recorded for this clonotype. V and J are TRBV9 and TRBJ2-1, with a possible D match to TRBD2 (6 bases). Trimming took 0 bases from V and 5 from J, leaving 9 bases between them. The CDR3 length is 14 residues. Germline V gene data show CDR1 as SGDLS and CDR2 as YYNGEE. The CDR3 reads CASSVDGGDNEQFF. CDR3 sequence (DNA): TGTGCCAGCAGCGTAGACGGCGGGGACAATGAGCAGTTCTTC.

This clonotype was found many times. V gene TRBV20-1 combines with J gene TRBJ1-3; D unresolved. The germline V gene has CDR1 DFQATT and CDR2 SNEGSKA (reference sequence). The length of the CDR3 is 12 residues. V was shortened by 3 bases and J by 3 bases, with 6 bases between the two germline ends. CDR3 sequence (DNA): TGCAGTGCTAGTGACGGTGGAAACACCATATATTTT. Translation gives CSASDGGNTIYF.

This clonotype has more than one count but fewer than ten. The V and J genes are TRBV29-1 and TRBJ2-7; TRBD1 is a possible D gene (6 bases). There are 12 residues in the CDR3. The V gene lost 3 bases and the J gene lost 2 bases, with 8 bases spanning the gap. Germline V gene lookup returns CDR1 SQVTM and CDR2 ANQGSEA. CDR3 nucleotides: TGCAGCGTTGAGGGGGCCACCTACGAGCAGTACTTC. Its translation is CSVEGATYEQYF.

This clonotype appeared once. The J gene is TRBJ2-5, the V gene TRBV7-9; the match to TRBD1 covers 7 bases. This CDR3 is built from 15 residues. In germline, CDR1 is SEHNR, CDR2 FQNEAQ (reference sequence). V lost 2 bases and J lost 2; bases outside the gene matches: 5. The CDR3 reads CASSLLGRGQETQYF. The DNA of the CDR3 is TGTGCCAGCAGCTTATTGGGCAGGGGGCAAGAGACCCAGTACTTC.

As concerns this clonotype: This could be a read error, since a much larger clone is one nucleotide away. V usage is TRBV6-1 and J usage is TRBJ1-1; D is ambiguous. The CDR3 covers 13 residues. V was clipped by 9 bases and J by 3 bases, with 14 bases between them. Germline values: CDR1 MNHNS, CDR2 SASEGT. As DNA, the CDR3 is TGTGCCAGTCTGCGGGTAAGGGACACTGAAGCTTTCTTT. It yields the protein CASLRVRDTEAFF.

The rearrangement joins TRBV7-8 to TRBJ1-1, with 10 positions matching TRBD1. Germline V gene data show CDR1 as SGHVS and CDR2 as FQNEAQ. V shed 5 bases and J 11 bases; nucleotides not matched to a gene: 11. The CDR3 spans 14 residues. CDR3 DNA sequence: TGTGCCAGCAGCGTCCTCCGGACAGGGGGTGCCGCTTTCTTT. Encoded protein: CASSVLRTGGAAFF.

This clonotype was found a few times. The chain joins TRBV28 to TRBJ1-1; D is ambiguous. From germline, CDR1 is MDHEN and CDR2 SYDVKM. The CDR3 is 15 amino acids. The ends were cut back, 2 bases at V and 5 bases at J, with 15 bases in the middle. The CDR3 DNA reads as TGTGCCAGCAGTTTAAGAGAGCTGTTCGGGACTGAAGCTTTCTTT. Translation gives CASSLRELFGTEAFF.

With respect to this clonotype: The junction departs from the called germline gene at one end, perhaps through a read error. The chain recombines TRBV20-1 with TRBJ1-6; the D gene is possibly TRBD1 (5 bases). Germline CDR1 DFQATT, CDR2 SNEGSKA (reference sequence). This CDR3 comprises 16 residues. CDR3 amino acids: CSARDVTRVGNSPLHF. The CDR3 DNA is TGCAGTGCTAGAGACGTTACCAGGGTTGGTAATTCGCCCCTCCACTTT.

The CDR3 spells CASAIGENSPLHF. The CDR3 nucleotides are TGTGCCAGCGCGATTGGGGAAAATTCACCCCTCCACTTT. V gene TRBV6-4 combines with J gene TRBJ1-6; D is ambiguous. CDR1 and CDR2 (germline): MRHNA, SNTAGT. The CDR3 loop spans 13 amino acids. V was cut by 8 bases and J by 7 bases, with 12 bases left in between.

This clonotype was picked up many times. The chain links TRBV12-3 or TRBV12-4 to TRBJ2-1, with TRBD1 as a possible D gene (6 bases). Trimming stripped 6 bases from V and 9 bases from J, with 12 bases between. The CDR3 runs to 12 residues. This chain's CDR3 is CASSSTGIEQFF. As DNA, the CDR3 is TGTGCCAGCAGCTCGACAGGTATTGAGCAGTTCTTC.

The chain combines TRBV15 with TRBJ1-2, with D maybe TRBD1 (6 bases). V was cut by 1 base and J by 1 base, with 13 bases left in between. This CDR3 is built from 16 residues. Germline V lookup: CDR1 LNHNV, CDR2 YYDKDF (reference sequence). The CDR3 DNA reads TGTGCCACCAGCAGAGCGACAGGATTAGTTAACTATGGCTACACCTTC. It translates to CATSRATGLVNYGYTF.

The CDR3 spells CASSPEGANEKLFF. CDR3 DNA sequence: TGTGCCAGTTCCCCGGAGGGTGCTAATGAAAAACTGTTTTTT. The chain carries TRBV19 and TRBJ1-4; D is undetermined. The CDR3 runs to 14 residues. The V end lost 8 bases, the J end lost 3 bases, and 13 bases lay between the germline ends. CDR1 is LNHDA and CDR2 is SQIVND in the germline V gene (reference sequence).

The sample holds many counts of this clonotype. V gene TRBV19 combines with J gene TRBJ2-4; TRBD1 matches at 7 bases. Unmatched junction bases numbered 11, after V lost 6 bases and J lost 0 bases. Germline V gene data show CDR1 as LNHDA and CDR2 as SQIVND (reference sequence). This CDR3 has 17 residues. The CDR3 DNA follows: TGTGCCAGTAGAGGTACCGGGACAGCCGAAGCCAAAAACATTCAGTACTTC. Amino acids: CASRGTGTAEAKNIQYF.

The chain links TRBV6-1 to TRBJ2-2; D not certain. The CDR3 spans 13 residues. Trimming removed 7 bases at V and 5 bases at J, with 11 bases between. CDR1 and CDR2 (germline): MNHNS, SASEGT. The CDR3 protein is CASTLSRTGELFF. CDR3 coding DNA: TGTGCCAGCACCCTGAGCAGGACCGGGGAGCTGTTTTTT.

The chain employs TRBV20-1 and TRBJ2-1, with 7 bases fitting TRBD1. The J segment lost 10 bases and the V segment lost 6 bases, leaving 6 bases of the junction unmatched. Germline loops: CDR1 DFQATT, CDR2 SNEGSKA (reference sequence). The CDR3 is made up of 11 amino acids. The CDR3 is CSAADRNEQFF. CDR3 in DNA: TGCAGTGCAGCGGACAGGAACGAGCAGTTCTTC.